The 4 T cell receptor beta chains reported below all come from one sample, sequenced in a study of T-cell memory formation after mild COVID-19. Using its own MiXCR run on the 5' RACE reads, TCRdb lists one record per CDR3 protein. The repertoire holds around 62,000 distinct CDR3 sequences, with roughly 26% as singletons. The sequenced material came from PBMCs or a T cell subset sorted from them (not recorded which). The source of these receptors is a man aged 18 to 29 who had mild COVID-19 (a few samples of this study predate the infection). Cell type and time point are not known.

V gene TRBV5-6 combines with J gene TRBJ2-2; D ambiguous. From germline, CDR1 is SGHDT and CDR2 YYEEEE. The length of the CDR3 is 13 residues. Deletions cut 7 bases from V and 3 bases from J, with 10 bases between. The CDR3 reads CASGIIYTGELFF. As DNA, the CDR3 is TGTGCCAGCGGGATCATCTACACCGGGGAGCTGTTTTTT.

This clonotype was found a few times. The chain carries TRBV19 and TRBJ2-1, with 8 bases identical to TRBD1. V lost 6 bases and J lost 2; bases outside the gene matches: 9. The CDR3 consists of 16 residues. CDR1 LNHDA and CDR2 SQIVND come from the germline V gene (reference sequence). Here the CDR3 reads CASSRRQGTTYNEQFF. The CDR3 DNA follows: TGTGCCAGTAGCCGTAGACAGGGGACGACCTACAATGAGCAGTTCTTC.

The rearrangement uses TRBV12-3 or TRBV12-4 and TRBJ2-5; 11 bases match TRBD2. With V trimmed by 6 bases and J by 5 bases, 5 bases remained unmatched. The CDR3 spans 14 residues. CDR3 DNA sequence: TGTGCCAGCAGCCCCGCTAGCGGGGGGGAGACCCAGTACTTC. It specifies CASSPASGGETQYF.

This clonotype has at least ten counts. The V and J genes are TRBV4-3 and TRBJ2-3, with 11 bases that match TRBD1. V lost 0 bases, J lost 6 bases, and 5 bases stayed unmatched. The CDR3 sequence is 16 residues long. Germline V gives CDR1 LGHNA, CDR2 YSLEER. The DNA for the CDR3 is TGCGCCAGCAGCCAAGATCGGACAGGGGGCGCGGATACGCAGTATTTT. Its translation is CASSQDRTGGADTQYF.